This T cell receptor beta chain emerged from a study of CD8+ T cells in alopecia areata. Extraction and reverse transcription of RNA yielded cDNA as the sequencing template. This table comes from immunoSEQ multiplex PCR, and its TCRdb copy is limited to in-frame clones, with some not included. The sample lists some 170,000 clones; 50% to 75% were seen once. The V end lost 5 bases, the J end lost 5 bases, and 13 bases lay between the germline ends. CDR3 size: 13 residues. Germline V gene lookup returns CDR1 SGHTA and CDR2 FQGNSA. Regarding treatment: oral pan-JAK inhibitor, 5-10 mg twice daily. The sample consisted of CD4+ T cells sorted from blood, taken at approximately week 56, from a patient treated with tofacitinib. This TCR came from a human donor with alopecia areata. The chain couples TRBV7-2 to TRBJ2-7; perhaps TRBD1 as D (5 bases). This chain's CDR3 is CASSPLQVHEQYF. CDR3 coding DNA: TGTGCCAGCAGCCCTTTACAGGTCCACGAGCAGTACTTC. The entire variable domain, with the rest obtained from reference TRBV7-2 and TRBJ2-7, is as follows: GAGVSQSPSNKVTEKGKDVELRCDPISGHTALYWYRQSLGQGLEFLIYFQGNSAPDKSGLPSDRFSAERTGGSVSTLTIQRTQQEDSAVYLCASSPLQVHEQYFGPGTRLTVT.